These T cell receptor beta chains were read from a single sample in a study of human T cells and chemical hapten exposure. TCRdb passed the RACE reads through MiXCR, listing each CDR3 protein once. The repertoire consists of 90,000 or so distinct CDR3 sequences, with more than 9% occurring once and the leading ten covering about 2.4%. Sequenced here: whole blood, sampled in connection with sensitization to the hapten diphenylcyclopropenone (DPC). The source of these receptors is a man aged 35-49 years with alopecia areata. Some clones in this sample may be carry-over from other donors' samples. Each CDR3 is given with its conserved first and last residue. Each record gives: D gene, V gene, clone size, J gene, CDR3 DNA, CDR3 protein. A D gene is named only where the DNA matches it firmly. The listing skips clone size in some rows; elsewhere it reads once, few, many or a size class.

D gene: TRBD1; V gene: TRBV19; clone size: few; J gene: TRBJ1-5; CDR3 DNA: TGTGCCAGTAGAACAGGGGGCAATCAGCCCCAGCATTTT; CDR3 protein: CASRTGGNQPQHF
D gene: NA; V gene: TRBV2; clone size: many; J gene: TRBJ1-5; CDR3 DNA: TGTGCCAGCAGTCTTACACGGCCCAATCAGCCCCAGCATTTT; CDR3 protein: CASSLTRPNQPQHF
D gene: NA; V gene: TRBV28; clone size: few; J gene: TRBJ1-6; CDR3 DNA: TGTGCCAGCAGTTCTCCCGCAGGCCTGGGGGGTTCACCCCTCCACTTT; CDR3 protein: CASSSPAGLGGSPLHF
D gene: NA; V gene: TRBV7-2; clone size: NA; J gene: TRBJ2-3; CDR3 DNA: TGTGCCAGCAGCTTAGCGAAGGCAGATACGCAGTATTTT; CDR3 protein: CASSLAKADTQYF
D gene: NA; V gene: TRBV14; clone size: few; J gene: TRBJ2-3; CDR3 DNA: TGTGCCAGCAGCCAATCTCTCGGGGTCGCAGGCACAGATACGCAGTATTTT; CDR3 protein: CASSQSLGVAGTDTQYF
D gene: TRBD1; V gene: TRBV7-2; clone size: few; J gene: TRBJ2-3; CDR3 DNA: TGTGCCAGCAGCTGGGGACAGGGGAGGACAGATACGCAGTATTTT; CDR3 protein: CASSWGQGRTDTQYF
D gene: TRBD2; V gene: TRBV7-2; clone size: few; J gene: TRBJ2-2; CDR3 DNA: TGTGCCAGCAGCTTACGTGCCAGGGCAATAGCGGGAACCGGGGAGCTGTTTTTT; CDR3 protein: CASSLRARAIAGTGELFF
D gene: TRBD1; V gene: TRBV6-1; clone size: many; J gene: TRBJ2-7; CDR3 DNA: TGTGCCAGCAGTAACTACGACAGGGGAACCTACGAGCAGTACTTC; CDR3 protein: CASSNYDRGTYEQYF
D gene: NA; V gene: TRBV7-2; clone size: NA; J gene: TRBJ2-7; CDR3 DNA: TGTGCCAGCAGCTTAGATGTATACGAGCAGTACTTC; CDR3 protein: CASSLDVYEQYF
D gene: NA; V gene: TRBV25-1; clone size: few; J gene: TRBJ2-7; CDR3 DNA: TGTGCCACCATGGGTCTAGGGTCCTACGAGCAGTACTTC; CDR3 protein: CATMGLGSYEQYF
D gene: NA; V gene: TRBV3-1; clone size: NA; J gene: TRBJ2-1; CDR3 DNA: TGTGCCAGCAGCCAAGACCGGTACAATGAGCAGTTCTTC; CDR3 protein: CASSQDRYNEQFF
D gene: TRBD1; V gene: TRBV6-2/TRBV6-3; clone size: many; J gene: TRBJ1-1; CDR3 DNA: TGTGCCAGCAGTTCAGGACAGGGGGCGAACACTGAAGCTTTCTTT; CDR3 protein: CASSSGQGANTEAFF
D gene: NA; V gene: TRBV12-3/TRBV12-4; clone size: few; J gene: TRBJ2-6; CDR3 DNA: TGTGCCAGCAGTTTCAGGGCCTCTGGGGCCAACGTCCTGACTTTC; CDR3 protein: CASSFRASGANVLTF
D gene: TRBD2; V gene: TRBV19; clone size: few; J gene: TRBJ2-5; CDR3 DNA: TGTGCCAGTAGGATGGGACTAGCGGGTCAAGAGACCCAGTACTTC; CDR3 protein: CASRMGLAGQETQYF
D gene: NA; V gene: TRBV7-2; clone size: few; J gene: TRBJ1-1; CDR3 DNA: TGTGCCAGCAGCTTCGGTGGACAGAGAATGAACACTGAAGCTTTCTTT; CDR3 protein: CASSFGGQRMNTEAFF
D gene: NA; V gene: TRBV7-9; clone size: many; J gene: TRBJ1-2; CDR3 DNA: TGTGCCAGCAGCTTAGTTGGGACAACTAACCGCGGCTACACCTTC; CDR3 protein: CASSLVGTTNRGYTF
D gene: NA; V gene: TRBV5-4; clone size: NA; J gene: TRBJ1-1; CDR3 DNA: TGTGCCAGCAGCCTGATCGACGTAAGGGGGACGATGAACACTGAAGCTTTCTTT; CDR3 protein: CASSLIDVRGTMNTEAFF
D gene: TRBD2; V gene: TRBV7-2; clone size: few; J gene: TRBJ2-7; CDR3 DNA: TGTGCCAGCAGCTCCCTAGTGAGTAGCGGGACCTACGAGCAGTACTTC; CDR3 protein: CASSSLVSSGTYEQYF
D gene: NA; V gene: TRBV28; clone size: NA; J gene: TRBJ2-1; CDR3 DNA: TGTGCCAGCAGTAGAGTTGGGAGCTCCTACAATGAGCAGTTCTTC; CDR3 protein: CASSRVGSSYNEQFF
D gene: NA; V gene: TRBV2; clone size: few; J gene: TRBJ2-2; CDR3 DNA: TGTGCCAGAGACAGCGAGGCCGGGGAGCTGTTTTTT; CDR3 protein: CARDSEAGELFF
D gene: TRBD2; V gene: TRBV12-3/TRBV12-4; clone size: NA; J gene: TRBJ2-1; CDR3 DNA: TGTGCCAGCAGTTTGACTAGCGGGAGTAATGAGCAGTTCTTC; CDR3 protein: CASSLTSGSNEQFF
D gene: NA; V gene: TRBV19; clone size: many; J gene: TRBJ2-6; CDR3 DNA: TGTGCCAGTAGCCTTGGGGCCAACGTCCTGACTTTC; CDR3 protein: CASSLGANVLTF
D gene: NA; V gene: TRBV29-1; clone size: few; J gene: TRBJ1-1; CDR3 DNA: TGCAGCGCGAGCAGCAGAGAAAAGAACACTGAAGCTTTCTTT; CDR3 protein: CSASSREKNTEAFF
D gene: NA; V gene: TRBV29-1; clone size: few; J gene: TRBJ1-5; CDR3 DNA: TGCAGCGTACGGTCAGGGTCTGGCAATCAGCCCCAGCATTTT; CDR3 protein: CSVRSGSGNQPQHF
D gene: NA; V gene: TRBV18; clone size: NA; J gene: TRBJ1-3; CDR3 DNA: TGTGCCAGCTCACCACCCAACTCTGGGACACAGGAGTACCCCATATATTTT; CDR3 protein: CASSPPNSGTQEYPIYF
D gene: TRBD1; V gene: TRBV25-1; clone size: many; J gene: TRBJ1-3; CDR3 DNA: TGTGCCAGCAGTGTCGGGACAGGCACCAACTCTGGAAACACCATATATTTT; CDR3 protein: CASSVGTGTNSGNTIYF
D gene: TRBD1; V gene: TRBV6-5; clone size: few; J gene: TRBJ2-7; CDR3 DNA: TGTGCCAGCAGCTCAGGGGGCTCCTACGAGCAGTACTTC; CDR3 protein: CASSSGGSYEQYF
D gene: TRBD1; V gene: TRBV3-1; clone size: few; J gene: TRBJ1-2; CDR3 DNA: TGTGCCAGCAGGCAATGGACAGGGAATGGCTACACCTTC; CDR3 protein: CASRQWTGNGYTF
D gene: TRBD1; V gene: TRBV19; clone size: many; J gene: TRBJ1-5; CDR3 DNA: TGTGCCAGTGAATCGGACAGGCTTAGCAATCAGCCCCAGCATTTT; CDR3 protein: CASESDRLSNQPQHF
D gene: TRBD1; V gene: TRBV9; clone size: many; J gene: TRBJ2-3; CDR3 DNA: TGTGCCAGCAGCCTAACCGGGACAGGCGGAGATACGCAGTATTTT; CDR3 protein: CASSLTGTGGDTQYF
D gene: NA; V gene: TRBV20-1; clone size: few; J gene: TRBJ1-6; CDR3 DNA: TGCAGTGCTAGATCGTCGGGATGGAATTCACCCCTCCACTTT; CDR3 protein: CSARSSGWNSPLHF
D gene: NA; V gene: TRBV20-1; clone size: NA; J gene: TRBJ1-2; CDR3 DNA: TGCAGTGCTAGAGATCACGGGGGAGTAGAGGATGGCTACACCTTC; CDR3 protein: CSARDHGGVEDGYTF
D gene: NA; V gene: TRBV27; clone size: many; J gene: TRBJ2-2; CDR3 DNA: TGTGCCAGCAGTTTATCGAACACCGGGGAGCTGTTTTTT; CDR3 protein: CASSLSNTGELFF
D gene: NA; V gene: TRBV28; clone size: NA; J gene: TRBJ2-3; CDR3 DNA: TGTGCCAGCAGTTTATGGGGGCCAGGGGGCACAGATACGCAGTATTTT; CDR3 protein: CASSLWGPGGTDTQYF
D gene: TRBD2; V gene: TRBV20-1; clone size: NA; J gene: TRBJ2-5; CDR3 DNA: TGCAGTGCTCATAACGGACCGGCTAGCGGGAGGATGGAGACCCAGTACTTC; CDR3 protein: CSAHNGPASGRMETQYF
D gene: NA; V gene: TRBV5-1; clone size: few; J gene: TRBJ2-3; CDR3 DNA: TGCGCCAGCAGAACAGGACAGCACACAGATACGCAGTATTTT; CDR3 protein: CASRTGQHTDTQYF
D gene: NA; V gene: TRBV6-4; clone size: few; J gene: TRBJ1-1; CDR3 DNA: TGTGCCAGCAGTGCCGGGAAGAACACTGAAGCTTTCTTT; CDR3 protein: CASSAGKNTEAFF
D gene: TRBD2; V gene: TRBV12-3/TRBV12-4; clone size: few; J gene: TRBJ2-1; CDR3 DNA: TGTGCCAGCACGAAGGGGCGGGAGGCCTCCTACAATGAGCAGTTCTTC; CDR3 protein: CASTKGREASYNEQFF
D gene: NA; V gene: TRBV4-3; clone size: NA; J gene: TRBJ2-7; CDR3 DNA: TGCGCCAGCAGCCAAGATCGGGGACCCTACGAGCAGTACTTC; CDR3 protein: CASSQDRGPYEQYF
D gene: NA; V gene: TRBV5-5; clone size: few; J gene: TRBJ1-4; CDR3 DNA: TGTGCCAGCAGCTTGTTAACGGTTCAATCAGAAAAACTGTTTTTT; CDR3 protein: CASSLLTVQSEKLFF
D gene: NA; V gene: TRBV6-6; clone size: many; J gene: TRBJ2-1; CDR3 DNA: TGTGCCAGCAGAACTCTCGCCCGGGAAGAGCAGTTCTTC; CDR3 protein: CASRTLAREEQFF
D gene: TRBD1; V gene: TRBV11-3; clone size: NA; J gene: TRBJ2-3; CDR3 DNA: TGTGCCAGCAGCTTTCGAAACAGGGGGTTGTCTGACGCAGATACGCAGTATTTT; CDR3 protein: CASSFRNRGLSDADTQYF
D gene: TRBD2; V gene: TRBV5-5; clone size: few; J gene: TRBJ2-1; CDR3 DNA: TGTGCCAGCAGCTTAGGACTAGCGGGATTCTATGAGCAGTTCTTC; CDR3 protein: CASSLGLAGFYEQFF
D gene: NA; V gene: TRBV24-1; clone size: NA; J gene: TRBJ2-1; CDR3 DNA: TGTGCCACCAGTGACACGGGACGGAGCAATGAGCAGTTCTTC; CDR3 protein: CATSDTGRSNEQFF
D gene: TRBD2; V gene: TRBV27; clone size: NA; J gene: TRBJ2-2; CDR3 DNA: TGTGCCAGCAGTTTCGATGGGGGGGGCACCGGGGAGCTGTTTTTT; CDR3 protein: CASSFDGGGTGELFF
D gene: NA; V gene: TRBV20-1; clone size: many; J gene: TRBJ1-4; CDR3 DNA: TGCAGTGCTAGAGATACCTCACGGATGGTTGAGACTAATGAAAAACTGTTTTTT; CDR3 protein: CSARDTSRMVETNEKLFF
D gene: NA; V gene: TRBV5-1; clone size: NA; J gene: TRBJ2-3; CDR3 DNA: TGCGCCAGCAGCTCCCTAGGAGATACGCAGTATTTT; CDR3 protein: CASSSLGDTQYF
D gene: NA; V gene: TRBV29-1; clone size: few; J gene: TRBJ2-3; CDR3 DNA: TGCAGCGTTGACGGAGATGTGGAGATGAGAACCACAGATACGCAGTATTTT; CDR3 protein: CSVDGDVEMRTTDTQYF
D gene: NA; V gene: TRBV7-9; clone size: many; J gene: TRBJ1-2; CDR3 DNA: TGTGCCAGCAGCGCCGACAGGCTCTATGGCTACACCTTC; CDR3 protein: CASSADRLYGYTF
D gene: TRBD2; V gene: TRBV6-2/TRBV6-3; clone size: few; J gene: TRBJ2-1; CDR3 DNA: TGTGCCAGCAGTTACTCGCCGGGACTAGCGGGAGGACTAAGCTCCTACAATGAGCAGTTCTTC; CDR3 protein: CASSYSPGLAGGLSSYNEQFF
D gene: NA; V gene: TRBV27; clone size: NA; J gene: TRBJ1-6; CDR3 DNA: TGTGCCAGCAGTTTTTGGCGGAAAAATTCACCCCTCCACTTT; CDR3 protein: CASSFWRKNSPLHF
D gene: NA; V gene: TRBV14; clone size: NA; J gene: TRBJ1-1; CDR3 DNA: TGTGCCAGCAGCCAAGGCCGTACACGGGGCACTGAAGCTTTCTTT; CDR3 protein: CASSQGRTRGTEAFF
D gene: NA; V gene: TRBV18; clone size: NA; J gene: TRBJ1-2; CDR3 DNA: TGTGCCAGCTCACCACCGGGACGGCCTAACTATGGCTACACCTTC; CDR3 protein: CASSPPGRPNYGYTF
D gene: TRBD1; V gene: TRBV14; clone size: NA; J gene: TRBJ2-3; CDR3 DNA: TGTGCCAGCAGCCAACTGACAGGGGGAGTAGATACGCAGTATTTT; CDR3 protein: CASSQLTGGVDTQYF